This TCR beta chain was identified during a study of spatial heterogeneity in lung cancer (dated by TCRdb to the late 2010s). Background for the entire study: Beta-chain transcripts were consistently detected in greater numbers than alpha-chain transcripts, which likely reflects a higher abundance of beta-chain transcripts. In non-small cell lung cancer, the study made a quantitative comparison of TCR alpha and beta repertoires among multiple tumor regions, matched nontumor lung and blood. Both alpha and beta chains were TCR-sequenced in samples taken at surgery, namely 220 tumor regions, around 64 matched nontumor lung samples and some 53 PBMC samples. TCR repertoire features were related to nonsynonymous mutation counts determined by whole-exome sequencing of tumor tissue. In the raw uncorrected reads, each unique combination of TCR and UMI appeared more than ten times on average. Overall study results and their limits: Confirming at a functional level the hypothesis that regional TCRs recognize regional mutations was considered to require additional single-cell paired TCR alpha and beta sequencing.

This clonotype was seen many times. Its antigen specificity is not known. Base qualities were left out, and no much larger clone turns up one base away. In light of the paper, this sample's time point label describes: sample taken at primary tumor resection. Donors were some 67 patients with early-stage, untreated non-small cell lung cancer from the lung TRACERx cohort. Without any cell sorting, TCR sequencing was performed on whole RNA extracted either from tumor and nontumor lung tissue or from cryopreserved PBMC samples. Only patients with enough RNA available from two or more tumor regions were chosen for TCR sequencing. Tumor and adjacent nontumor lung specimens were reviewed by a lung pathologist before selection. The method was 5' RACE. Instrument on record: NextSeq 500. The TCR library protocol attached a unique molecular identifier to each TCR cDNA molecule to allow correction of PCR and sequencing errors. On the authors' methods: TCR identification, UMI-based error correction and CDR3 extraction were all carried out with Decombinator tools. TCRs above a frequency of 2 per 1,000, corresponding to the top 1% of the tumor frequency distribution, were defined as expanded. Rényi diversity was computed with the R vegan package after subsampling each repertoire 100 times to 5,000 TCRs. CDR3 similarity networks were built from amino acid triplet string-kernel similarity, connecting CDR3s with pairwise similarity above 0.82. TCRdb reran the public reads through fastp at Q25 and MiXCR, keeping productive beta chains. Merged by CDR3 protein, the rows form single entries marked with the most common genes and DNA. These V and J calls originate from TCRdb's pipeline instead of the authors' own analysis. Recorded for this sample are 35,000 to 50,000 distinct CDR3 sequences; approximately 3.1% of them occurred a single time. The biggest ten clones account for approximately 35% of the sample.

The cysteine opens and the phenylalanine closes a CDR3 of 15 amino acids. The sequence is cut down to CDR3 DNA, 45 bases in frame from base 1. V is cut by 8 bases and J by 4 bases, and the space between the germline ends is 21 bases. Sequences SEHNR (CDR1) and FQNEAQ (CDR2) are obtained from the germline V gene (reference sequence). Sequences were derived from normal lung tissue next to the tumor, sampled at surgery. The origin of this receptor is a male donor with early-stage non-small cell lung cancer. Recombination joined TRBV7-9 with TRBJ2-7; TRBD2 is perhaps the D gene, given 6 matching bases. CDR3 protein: CASGLSAGTFYEQYF. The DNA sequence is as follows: TGTGCCAGCGGACTTTCTGCAGGGACTTTTTACGAGCAGTACTTC.